The 19 T cell receptor beta chains presented below share a single source sample, sequenced in a study of blood T cell repertoires in COVID-19. Repertoires were generated with immunoSEQ multiplex PCR, while TCRdb's copy carries only in-frame clones and drops some. The table records about 200,000 clones, around 83% of them present only once. Sequencing was performed on peripheral blood. Receptor source: a woman of 80 years or more with COVID-19, enrolled during active disease.

This clone was observed a handful of times. This sequence joins TRBV28 and TRBJ1-4; 7 nucleotides align to TRBD1. From germline, CDR1 is MDHEN and CDR2 SYDVKM. CDR3 length: 15 amino acids. V lost 4 bases, J lost 2 bases, and 4 bases stayed unmatched. This chain's CDR3 is CASSSPRGTNEKLFF. The CDR3 DNA is TGTGCCAGCAGTTCCCCCAGGGGGACTAATGAAAAACTGTTTTTT.

The chain recombines TRBV5-5 with TRBJ1-5, with D perhaps matching TRBD1 (6 bases). Trimming shortened V by 5 bases and J by 4 bases, and 16 bases separated the two germline ends. This CDR3 has 15 amino acids. Germline V gene sequence: CDR1 SGHKS, CDR2 YYEKEE (reference sequence). CDR3 amino acids: CASSRDTTSNQPQHF. The CDR3 DNA reads TGTGCCAGCAGTCGGGACACCACCTCGAATCAGCCCCAGCATTTT.

Details on this clone: Relative to the germline gene, one junction end is altered; a read error may explain this. Distinct nucleotide sequences in the sample also encode this CDR3. The CDR3 sequence: CASSDRDREQYF. In DNA, the CDR3 is TGCGCCAGCAGTGACCGGGATCGGGAGCAGTACTTC. The chain carries TRBV6-1 and TRBJ2-7; weak D call: TRBD2 (5 bases). Germline V gene lookup returns CDR1 MNHNS and CDR2 SASEGT. The CDR3 has 12 residues.

The rearrangement uses TRBV6-6 and TRBJ1-6; D unresolved. Trimming pared 7 bases from V and 0 bases from J, leaving 10 bases between. This CDR3 spans 15 amino acids. The germline V gene has CDR1 MNHNY and CDR2 SVGAGI (reference sequence). Written as DNA, the CDR3 is TGTGCCAGCAATCTGGGGAGCTCCTATAATTCACCCCTCCACTTT. This codes for CASNLGSSYNSPLHF.

This CDR3 is CASSFFKGGSVNEQFF. In nucleotides, the CDR3 is TGTGCCAGCAGTTTTTTTAAGGGCGGGTCGGTCAATGAGCAGTTCTTC. The J gene is TRBJ2-1, the V gene TRBV28; D perhaps matches TRBD2 (5 bases). Trimming pared 3 bases from V and 6 bases from J, leaving 18 bases between. The CDR3 has 16 residues. Germline values: CDR1 MDHEN, CDR2 SYDVKM.

V and J are TRBV2 and TRBJ2-5; tentatively, D is TRBD2 (5 bases). This CDR3 is 14 amino acids long. The ends were cut back, 3 bases at V and 1 base at J, with 9 bases in the middle. Germline V gene lookup returns CDR1 SNHLY and CDR2 FYNNEI. The CDR3 DNA reads as TGTGCCAGCAGTGAGTGGGGAGTCCAAGAGACCCAGTACTTC. This sequence encodes CASSEWGVQETQYF.

This clone was counted a single time. The rearrangement uses TRBV6-5 and TRBJ2-3; D gene uncertain. The V gene's germline CDR1 is MNHEY and CDR2 SVGAGI. There are 12 residues in the CDR3. With 8 bases removed from V and 2 bases from J, the gap between germline ends came to 8 bases. The CDR3 DNA follows: TGTGCCAGCTCGTTTAACACAGATACGCAGTATTTT. It yields the protein CASSFNTDTQYF.

This clone was observed a few times. This chain uses TRBV9 with TRBJ2-5, with 7 bases aligning to TRBD2. The CDR3 is made up of 15 amino acids. CDR1 and CDR2 (germline): SGDLS, YYNGEE. V dropped 3 bases and J dropped 5; count of bases not matched to a gene: 10. CDR3 bases: TGTGCCAGCAGCGCCACCGGGACTACCCAGGAGACCCAGTACTTC. Protein: CASSATGTTQETQYF.

The gene calls are TRBV7-3 and TRBJ1-2, with no clear D. V was clipped by 5 bases and J by 8 bases, with 12 bases between them. Germline assignment: CDR1 SGHTA and CDR2 FQGTGA. The CDR3 totals 12 residues. The CDR3 nucleotides read TGTGCCAGCAGCGACTACGGTGGCGGCTACACCTTC. This translates into CASSDYGGGYTF.

The chain recombines TRBV6-5 with TRBJ1-2; TRBD1 matches 9 bases. V lost 2 bases to trimming and J lost 8 bases; unmatched junction nucleotides: 12. Germline V gene lookup returns CDR1 MNHEY and CDR2 SVGAGI. The CDR3 is 16 amino acids. This CDR3 reads CASSYTSLQGAPGYTF. DNA for the CDR3: TGTGCCAGCAGTTACACCTCATTACAGGGGGCGCCAGGCTACACCTTC.

The rearrangement uses TRBV18 and TRBJ2-7; 14 bases match TRBD2. The CDR3 spans 17 residues. Unmatched junction bases numbered 10, after V lost 3 bases and J lost 6 bases. Germline-derived CDR1 and CDR2 are KGHSH and LQKENI. CDR3 nucleotides: TGTGCCAGCTCACCCTTAACGGGGACTAGCGGGAGCGGCGAGCAGTACTTC. Translating gives CASSPLTGTSGSGEQYF.

The J gene is TRBJ2-1, the V gene TRBV4-2; D may be TRBD2 (6 bases). The CDR3 contains 14 residues. Per germline, CDR1 LGHNA and CDR2 YNFKEQ. Trimming stripped 0 bases from V and 7 bases from J, with 10 bases between. The CDR3: CASSQDGTVNEQFF. The CDR3 DNA reads TGTGCCAGCAGCCAAGATGGGACTGTTAATGAGCAGTTCTTC.

The chain employs TRBV6-5 and TRBJ2-1; a weak D match, TRBD2 (5 bases). This CDR3 contains 15 residues. Germline V gene sequence: CDR1 MNHEY, CDR2 SVGAGI. V dropped 0 bases and J dropped 8 bases, with 14 bases sitting between them. The CDR3 protein is CASSYSLALSHEQFF. CDR3 DNA: TGTGCCAGCAGTTACTCCCTAGCCTTAAGCCATGAGCAGTTCTTC.

This clone occurred once. This rearrangement joins TRBV19 to TRBJ1-3; D is uncertain. CDR3 length: 15 amino acids. The ends were cut back, 5 bases at V and 0 bases at J, with 11 bases in the middle. Per the germline V gene, CDR1 is LNHDA and CDR2 is SQIVND (reference sequence). The CDR3 here is CASSRDRSSGNTIYF. The CDR3 coding sequence is TGTGCCAGTAGTCGCGATAGAAGCTCTGGAAACACCATATATTTT. The full variable domain, its missing parts supplied by reference TRBV19 and TRBJ1-3, is DGGITQSPKYLFRKEGQNVTLSCEQNLNHDAMYWYRQDPGQGLRLIYYSQIVNDFQKGDIAEGYSVSREKKESFPLTVTSAQKNPTAFYLCASSRDRSSGNTIYFGEGSWLTVV.

V is TRBV5-1 and J is TRBJ1-2; the D gene is possibly TRBD1 (5 bases). Germline lookup yields CDR1 SGHRS and CDR2 YFSETQ. The CDR3 extends over 14 amino acids. The V end was cut by 5 bases, the J end by 6 bases, with 17 bases between. The CDR3 sequence: CASRPGGRKDGYTF. The CDR3 DNA follows: TGCGCCAGCAGACCCGGGGGGAGGAAGGATGGCTACACCTTC. Supplemented by reference TRBV5-1 and TRBJ1-2, the full variable domain reads KAGVTQTPRYLIKTRGQQVTLSCSPISGHRSVSWYQQTPGQGLQFLFEYFSETQRNKGNFPGRFSGRQFSNSRSEMNVSTLELGDSALYLCASRPGGRKDGYTFGSGTRLTVV.

The V gene is TRBV11-2, the J gene TRBJ2-2; TRBD2 aligns across 13 bases. Germline assignment: CDR1 SGHAT and CDR2 FQNNGV. CDR3 length: 15 amino acids. V lost 5 bases to trimming and J lost 6 bases; unmatched junction nucleotides: 3. The CDR3 nucleotides read TGTGCCAGCAGCACCGGACTAGCGGGAGCCGGGGAGCTGTTTTTT. Translating it yields CASSTGLAGAGELFF.

The gene calls are TRBV7-3 and TRBJ2-5; 7 bases fit TRBD2. The V segment lost 5 bases and the J segment 3 bases; nucleotides outside the gene matches: 9. There are 15 residues in the CDR3. The germline V gene has CDR1 SGHTA and CDR2 FQGTGA. The CDR3 loop reads CASSPHGGIKETQYF. CDR3 nucleotide sequence: TGTGCCAGCAGCCCCCACGGGGGGATCAAAGAGACCCAGTACTTC.

The V and J genes are TRBV28 and TRBJ1-5; D remains unclear. Trimming cost V 3 bases and J 8 bases, with 2 bases left between them. Germline lookup yields CDR1 MDHEN and CDR2 SYDVKM. The CDR3 covers 10 residues. The CDR3: CASSFKPQHF. The CDR3 coding sequence is TGTGCCAGCAGTTTCAAGCCCCAGCATTTT.

This chain uses TRBV19 with TRBJ1-1, with TRBD1 matching 7 bases. V was pared by 7 bases and J by 1 base, with 9 bases of the junction left unmatched. Germline V gene data show CDR1 as LNHDA and CDR2 as SQIVND (reference sequence). CDR3 length: 15 residues. The CDR3 region is CASINLNRGNTEAFF. In DNA form, the CDR3 reads TGTGCCAGTATCAACTTAAACAGGGGGAACACTGAAGCTTTCTTT.